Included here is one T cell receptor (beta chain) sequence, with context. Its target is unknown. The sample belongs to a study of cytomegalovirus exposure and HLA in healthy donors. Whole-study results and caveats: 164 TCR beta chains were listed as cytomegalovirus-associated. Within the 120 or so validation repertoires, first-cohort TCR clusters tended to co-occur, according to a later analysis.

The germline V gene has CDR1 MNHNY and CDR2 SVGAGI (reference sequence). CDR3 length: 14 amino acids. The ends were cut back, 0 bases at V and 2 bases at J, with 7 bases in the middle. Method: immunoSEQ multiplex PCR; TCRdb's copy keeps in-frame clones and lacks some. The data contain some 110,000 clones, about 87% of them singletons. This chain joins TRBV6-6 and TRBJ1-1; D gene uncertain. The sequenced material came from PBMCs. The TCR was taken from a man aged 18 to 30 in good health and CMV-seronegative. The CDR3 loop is CASSYSTRNTEAFF. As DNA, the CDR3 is TGTGCCAGCAGTTACTCGACACGTAACACTGAAGCTTTCTTT.